A selection of T cell receptor beta chains follows, all from one sample in a study of TIL therapy for anti-PD-1-resistant metastatic lung cancer. The assay was immunoSEQ multiplex PCR, and TCRdb's table has in-frame clones only and misses some. This table holds 54,000 or so clones, roughly 80% found once. The sequences come from blood, collected at baseline. The receptors derive from a person aged 25 to 85 with non-small cell lung cancer. The CDR3 runs from the conserved cysteine through the conserved F or W. A D gene is named only where the DNA matches it firmly. Clone size is stated in some rows and not others, as once, few, many or a class when expanded.

NA,NA,TRBJ1-3,12,TRBV14,TGTGCCAGCAGCCAAGAAGGGAACACCATATATTTT,CASSQEGNTIYF
NA,NA,TRBJ2-4,15,TRBV27,TGTGCCAGCAGTTTATCGTCCGCTCCCGGGGACATTCAGTACTTC,CASSLSSAPGDIQYF
NA,TRBD2,TRBJ2-3,16,TRBV7-9,TGTGCCAGCAGCTTAGCTATAGCGGGAGGGCCAGATACGCAGTATTTT,CASSLAIAGGPDTQYF
few,TRBD1,TRBJ1-5,15,TRBV4-2,TGTGCCAGCAGCCACGACACAGGGGGCAATCAGCCCCAGCATTTT,CASSHDTGGNQPQHF
NA,NA,TRBJ1-4,16,TRBV6-6,TGTGCCAGCAGTTACTCGGGGACGGGAGATAATGAAAAACTGTTTTTT,CASSYSGTGDNEKLFF
NA,TRBD2,TRBJ2-5,15,TRBV19,TGTGCCAGTAGTATCCCGTCGACTAGCAAAGAGACCCAGTACTTC,CASSIPSTSKETQYF
few,NA,TRBJ1-6,13,TRBV18,TGTGCCAGCTCACCACCCGGTAGATCACCCCTCCACTTT,CASSPPGRSPLHF
NA,NA,TRBJ1-6,15,TRBV25-1,TGTGCCAGCAGTGTCACCGGGACCTATAATTCACCCCTCCACTTT,CASSVTGTYNSPLHF
NA,NA,TRBJ2-7,12,TRBV15,TGTGCCACCAGCAGGGATAGGTCCGAGCAGTACTTC,CATSRDRSEQYF
NA,NA,TRBJ1-5,15,TRBV7-9,TGTGCCAGCAGCTTAGCGACAGGTCCTTATCAGCCCCAGCATTTT,CASSLATGPYQPQHF
once,TRBD2,TRBJ2-7,15,TRBV6-5,TGTGCCAGCAGTCCCTGGACTAGCGGCTCCTACGAGCAGTACTTC,CASSPWTSGSYEQYF
NA,TRBD1,TRBJ1-2,13,TRBV19,TGTGCCAGTTATACGCAGGGGGACTATGGCTACACCTTC,CASYTQGDYGYTF
few,NA,TRBJ2-4,16,TRBV5-6,TGTGCCAGCAGGATGAGGGGGAAATTTGCCAAAAACATTCAGTACTTC,CASRMRGKFAKNIQYF
once,NA,TRBJ2-3,17,TRBV4-3,TGCGCCAGCAGCCAAGATTTCTCAGGGTCGAGGACAGATACGCAGTATTTT,CASSQDFSGSRTDTQYF
NA,NA,TRBJ2-2,16,TRBV9,TGTGCCAGCAGCGGAACCCGGGACAAGAACACCGGGGAGCTGTTTTTT,CASSGTRDKNTGELFF
NA,TRBD1,TRBJ1-2,13,TRBV5-1,TGCGCCAGTTCGACAGGGGGTAACTATGGCTACACCTTC,CASSTGGNYGYTF
NA,NA,TRBJ1-5,13,TRBV10-2,TGCGCCAGCAGTGGGGGGGTCGGTCAGCCCCAGCATTTT,CASSGGVGQPQHF
NA,NA,TRBJ1-3,16,TRBV2,TGTGCCAGCAGTGAAGCGAGGGCGCTCTCTGGAAACACCATATATTTT,CASSEARALSGNTIYF
NA,NA,TRBJ1-2,16,TRBV18,TGTGCCAGCTCACCGCCGAGACAGCCTACTAGCTATGGCTACACCTTC,CASSPPRQPTSYGYTF
NA,NA,TRBJ2-7,11,TRBV7-6,TGTGCCAGCAGCTTTGGGAGCGAGCAGTACTTC,CASSFGSEQYF
NA,NA,TRBJ1-1,9,TRBV19,TGTGCCAGTAGTATACGACAGTTCTTT,CASSIRQFF
NA,TRBD2,TRBJ2-5,15,TRBV29-1,TGCAGCGCCACGACTAGCGGGAGCGCGTGGGAGACCCAGTACTTC,CSATTSGSAWETQYF
NA,NA,TRBJ2-7,15,TRBV7-9,TGTGCCAGCAGTATTTTCGGGACCTCGCGACGCGAGCAGTACTTC,CASSIFGTSRREQYF
NA,NA,TRBJ2-1,16,TRBV13,TGTGCCAGCAGCCCCGCCTGGGGAGACCGTCAGAATGAGCAGTTCTTC,CASSPAWGDRQNEQFF
NA,NA,TRBJ1-1,14,TRBV10-2,TGCGCCAGCAGTGAGACAGGGATGGGGGCTGAAGCTTTCTTT,CASSETGMGAEAFF
NA,NA,TRBJ2-1,14,TRBV18,TGTGCCAGCTCCCCCGGGACGGAAAACAATGAGCAGTTCTTC,CASSPGTENNEQFF
once,TRBD1,TRBJ1-6,14,TRBV14,TGTGCCAGCAGGGGACAGGGGTGGCATTCACCCCTCCACTTT,CASRGQGWHSPLHF
NA,TRBD1,TRBJ2-7,15,TRBV5-5,TGTGCCAGCAGCTTGGGGGACAGGGTCTCGGCCGAGCAGTACTTC,CASSLGDRVSAEQYF
NA,TRBD1,TRBJ2-7,15,TRBV19,TGTGCCAGTAGGAGGGACAGTCTCGGCTCCTACGAGCAGTACTTC,CASRRDSLGSYEQYF
NA,NA,TRBJ1-5,14,TRBV5-4,TGTGCCAGCAGCCAAGGACAGAGCAATCAGCCCCAGCATTTT,CASSQGQSNQPQHF
NA,NA,TRBJ1-3,16,TRBV9,TGTGCCAGCAGCGAATCCGGGGGGACCCTAGGAAACACCATATATTTT,CASSESGGTLGNTIYF
NA,TRBD2,TRBJ2-7,19,TRBV10-1,TGCGCCAGCAGTGAGAGGTCTAGCGGGACTACACTCAGCTCCTACGAGCAGTACTTC,CASSERSSGTTLSSYEQYF
few,NA,TRBJ1-1,11,TRBV25-1,TGTGCCAGCAGTGTCTCCAGTGAAGCTTTCTTT,CASSVSSEAFF
few,TRBD1,TRBJ2-7,15,TRBV4-2,TGTGCCAGCAGCCCCCGGGACAGGGGCTCCTACGAGCAGTACTTC,CASSPRDRGSYEQYF
NA,NA,TRBJ2-1,18,TRBV5-1,TGCGCCAGCAGCCCGGACGGTTTGCAGGGAAGCTCCTACAATGAGCAGTTCTTC,CASSPDGLQGSSYNEQFF
few,TRBD2,TRBJ2-7,13,TRBV12-5,TGTGCTAGTGCCTCGGGACTAGCCTACGAGCAGTACTTC,CASASGLAYEQYF
NA,TRBD1,TRBJ2-3,16,TRBV4-3,TGCGCCAGCAGCCACGGAGACAGGGGCAGAACAGATACGCAGTATTTT,CASSHGDRGRTDTQYF
NA,NA,TRBJ1-3,13,TRBV6-5,TGTGCCAGCCTGAGCAGGGCTGGAAACACCATATATTTT,CASLSRAGNTIYF
NA,TRBD1,TRBJ2-7,14,TRBV28,TGTGCCAGCAGTTTATTGGGGACAGACTACGAGCAGTACTTC,CASSLLGTDYEQYF
NA,NA,TRBJ1-1,14,TRBV9,TGTGCCAGCAGCTCCGGGGTTTGGGACACTGAAGCTTTCTTT,CASSSGVWDTEAFF
few,NA,TRBJ1-2,11,TRBV5-6,TGTGCCAGCACTCCAGGGGAAGGCTACACCTTC,CASTPGEGYTF
NA,TRBD2,TRBJ2-5,15,TRBV5-6,TGTGCCAGCAGCTTGGGTCTAGCGGGAGGGGAGACCCAGTACTTC,CASSLGLAGGETQYF
NA,TRBD1,TRBJ1-4,15,TRBV7-9,TGTGCCAGCAGCTTCTGGACAGGGGATAATGAAAAACTGTTTTTT,CASSFWTGDNEKLFF
NA,TRBD2,TRBJ2-1,19,TRBV9,TGTGCCAGCAGCGAAACCTCCGCCGGGCGGGAGGGCCGAAGGGATGAGCAGTTCTTC,CASSETSAGREGRRDEQFF
NA,NA,TRBJ2-7,16,TRBV28,TGTGCCAGCAGTTCCCCCGGGATCTTAATTTACCACGAGCAGTACTTC,CASSSPGILIYHEQYF
NA,NA,TRBJ1-2,15,TRBV6-5,TGTGCCAGCAGTATCGACCGCGGGACACCATATGGCTACACCTTC,CASSIDRGTPYGYTF
NA,NA,TRBJ1-1,16,TRBV11-2,TGTGCCAGCAGCAGAGGCGCCCAGGATAGGACGACTGAAGCTTTCTTT,CASSRGAQDRTTEAFF
NA,TRBD1,TRBJ1-2,14,TRBV7-2,TGTGCCAGCAGAGAGGGGACAGGGAACTATGGCTACACCTTC,CASREGTGNYGYTF
NA,TRBD2,TRBJ2-2,16,TRBV4-2,TGTGCCAGCAGCCAAGGGGGAGGGTGGGACACCGGGGAGCTGTTTTTT,CASSQGGGWDTGELFF
once,NA,TRBJ2-7,13,TRBV7-9,TGTGCCAGCGGTACCGGTGGTTCCTACGAGCAGTACTTC,CASGTGGSYEQYF
few,NA,TRBJ2-7,13,TRBV7-9,TGTGCCAGCAGCCCAAGGACCGCCTACGAGCAGTACTTC,CASSPRTAYEQYF
NA,NA,TRBJ2-7,11,TRBV10-3,TGTGCCATCAGGGAGGACTCCGAGCAGTACTTC,CAIREDSEQYF
NA,NA,TRBJ2-7,19,TRBV1,TGCACCAGCAGCCAAGAAAGGCCTAGCGGGAGGCCCTACTCCTACGAGCAGTACTTC,CTSSQERPSGRPYSYEQYF
few,TRBD1,TRBJ1-5,14,TRBV27,TGTGCCAGCAGACCGACAGGGATAAATCAGCCCCAGCATTTT,CASRPTGINQPQHF
NA,TRBD1,TRBJ2-4,16,TRBV9,TGTGCCAGCAGCGTAGGCAGGGGGAGTGCCAAAAACATTCAGTACTTC,CASSVGRGSAKNIQYF
NA,NA,TRBJ1-2,13,TRBV11-2,TGTGCCAGCAGCTTAGGGCTCTCCTATGGCTACACCTTC,CASSLGLSYGYTF
NA,NA,TRBJ1-1,13,TRBV7-6,TGTGCCAGCAGCCGAGGCGGGGCCACTGAAGCTTTCTTT,CASSRGGATEAFF
NA,TRBD1,TRBJ2-7,12,TRBV9,TGTGCCAGCAGCCTGACAGGGGGCGAGCAGTACTTC,CASSLTGGEQYF